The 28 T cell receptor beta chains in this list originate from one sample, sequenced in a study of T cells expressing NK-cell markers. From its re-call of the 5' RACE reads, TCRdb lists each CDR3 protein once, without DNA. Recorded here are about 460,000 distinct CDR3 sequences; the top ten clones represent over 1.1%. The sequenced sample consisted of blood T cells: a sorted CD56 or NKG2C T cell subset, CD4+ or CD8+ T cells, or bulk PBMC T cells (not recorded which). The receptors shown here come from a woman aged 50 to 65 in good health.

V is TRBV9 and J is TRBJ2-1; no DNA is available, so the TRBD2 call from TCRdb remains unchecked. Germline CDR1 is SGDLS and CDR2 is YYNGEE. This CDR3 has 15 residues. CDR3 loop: CASSAAGGELNEQFF. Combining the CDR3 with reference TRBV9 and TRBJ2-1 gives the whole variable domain DSGVTQTPKHLITATGQRVTLRCSPRSGDLSVYWYQQSLDQGLQFLIQYYNGEERAKGNILERFSAQQFPDLHSELNLSSLELGDSALYFCASSAAGGELNEQFFGPGTRLTVL.

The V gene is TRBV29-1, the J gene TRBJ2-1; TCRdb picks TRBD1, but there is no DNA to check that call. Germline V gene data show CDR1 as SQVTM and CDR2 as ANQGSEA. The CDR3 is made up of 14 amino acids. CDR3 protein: CSVEGARARNEQFF.

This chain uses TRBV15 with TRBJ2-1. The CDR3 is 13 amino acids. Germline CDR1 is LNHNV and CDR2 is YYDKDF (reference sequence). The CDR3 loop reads CATSSPRYNEQFF.

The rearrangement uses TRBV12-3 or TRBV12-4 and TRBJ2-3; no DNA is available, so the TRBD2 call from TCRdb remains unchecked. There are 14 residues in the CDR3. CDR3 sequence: CASTVAGVADTQYF.

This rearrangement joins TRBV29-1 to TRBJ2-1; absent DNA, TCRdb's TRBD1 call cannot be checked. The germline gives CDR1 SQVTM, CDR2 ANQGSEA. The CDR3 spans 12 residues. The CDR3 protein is CSVRAGVHEQFF.

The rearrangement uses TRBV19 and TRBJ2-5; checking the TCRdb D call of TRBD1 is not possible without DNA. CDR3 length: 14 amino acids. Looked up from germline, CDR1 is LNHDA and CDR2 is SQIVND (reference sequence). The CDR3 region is CASSIEAGQETQYF. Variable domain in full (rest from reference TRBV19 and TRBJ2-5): DGGITQSPKYLFRKEGQNVTLSCEQNLNHDAMYWYRQDPGQGLRLIYYSQIVNDFQKGDIAEGYSVSREKKESFPLTVTSAQKNPTAFYLCASSIEAGQETQYFGPGTRLLVL.

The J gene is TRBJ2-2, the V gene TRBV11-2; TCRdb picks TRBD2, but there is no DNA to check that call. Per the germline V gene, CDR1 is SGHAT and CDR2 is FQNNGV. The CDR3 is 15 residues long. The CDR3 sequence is CASSLYSGRAGELFF.

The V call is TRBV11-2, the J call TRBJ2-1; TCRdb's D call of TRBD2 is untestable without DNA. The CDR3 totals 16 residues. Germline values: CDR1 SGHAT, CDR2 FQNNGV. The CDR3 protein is CASSPRIGLAGYEQFF. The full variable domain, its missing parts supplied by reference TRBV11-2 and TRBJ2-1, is EAGVAQSPRYKIIEKRQSVAFWCNPISGHATLYWYQQILGQGPKLLIQFQNNGVVDDSQLPKDRFSAERLKGVDSTLKIQPAKLEDSAVYLCASSPRIGLAGYEQFFGPGTRLTVL.

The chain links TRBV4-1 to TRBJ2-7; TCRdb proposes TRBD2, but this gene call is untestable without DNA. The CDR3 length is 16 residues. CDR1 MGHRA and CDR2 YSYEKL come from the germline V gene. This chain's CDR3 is CASSQATGLAVYEQYF.

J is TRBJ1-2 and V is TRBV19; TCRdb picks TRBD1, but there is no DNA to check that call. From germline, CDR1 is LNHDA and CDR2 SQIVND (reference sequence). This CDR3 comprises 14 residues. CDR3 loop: CASSIDRGDYGYTF.

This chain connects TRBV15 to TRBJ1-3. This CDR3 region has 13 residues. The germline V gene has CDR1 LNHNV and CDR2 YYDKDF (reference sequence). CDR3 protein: CATKHYSGNTIYF. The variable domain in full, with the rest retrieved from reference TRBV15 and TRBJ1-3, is DAMVIQNPRYQVTQFGKPVTLSCSQTLNHNVMYWYQQKSSQAPKLLFHYYDKDFNNEADTPDNFQSRRPNTSFCFLDIRSPGLGDTAMYLCATKHYSGNTIYFGEGSWLTVV.

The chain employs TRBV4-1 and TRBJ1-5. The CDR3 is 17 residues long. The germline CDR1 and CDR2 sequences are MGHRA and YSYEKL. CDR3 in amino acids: CASSQASQRLSNQPQHF.

The CDR3 region is CASSSLASSYEQYF. This chain joins TRBV27 and TRBJ2-7. This CDR3 has 14 amino acids. From germline, CDR1 is MNHEY and CDR2 SMNVEV (reference sequence).

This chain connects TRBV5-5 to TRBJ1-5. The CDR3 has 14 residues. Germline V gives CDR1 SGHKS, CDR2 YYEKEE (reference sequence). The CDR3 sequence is CASSLYGMGQPQHF.

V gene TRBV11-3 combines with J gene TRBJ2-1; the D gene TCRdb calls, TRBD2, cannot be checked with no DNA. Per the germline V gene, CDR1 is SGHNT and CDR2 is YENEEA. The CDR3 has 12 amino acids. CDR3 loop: CASRGRANEQFF.

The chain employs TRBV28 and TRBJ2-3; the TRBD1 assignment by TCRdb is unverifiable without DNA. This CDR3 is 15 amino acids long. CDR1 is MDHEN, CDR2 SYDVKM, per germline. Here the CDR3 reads CASTEGTGATDTQYF. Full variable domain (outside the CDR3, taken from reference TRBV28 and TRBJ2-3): DVKVTQSSRYLVKRTGEKVFLECVQDMDHENMFWYRQDPGLGLRLIYFSYDVKMKEKGDIPEGYSVSREKKERFSLILESASTNQTSMYLCASTEGTGATDTQYFGPGTRLTVL.

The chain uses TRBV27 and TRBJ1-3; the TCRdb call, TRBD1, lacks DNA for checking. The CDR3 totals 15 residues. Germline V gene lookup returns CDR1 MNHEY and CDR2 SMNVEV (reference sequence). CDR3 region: CASSLTASSGNTIYF.

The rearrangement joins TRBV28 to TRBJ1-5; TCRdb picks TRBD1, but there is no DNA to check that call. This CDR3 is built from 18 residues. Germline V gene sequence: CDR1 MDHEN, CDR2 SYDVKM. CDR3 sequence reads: CASSPGTGGSYSNQPQHF.

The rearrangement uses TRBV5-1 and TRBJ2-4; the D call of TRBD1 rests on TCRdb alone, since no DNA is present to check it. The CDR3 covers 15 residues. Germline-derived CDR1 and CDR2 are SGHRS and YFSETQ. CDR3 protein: CASSALGEAKSAQYF.

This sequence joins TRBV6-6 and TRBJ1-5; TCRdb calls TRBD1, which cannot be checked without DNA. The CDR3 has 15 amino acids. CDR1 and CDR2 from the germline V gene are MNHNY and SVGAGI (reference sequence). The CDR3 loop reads CASSYESGEYQPQHF.

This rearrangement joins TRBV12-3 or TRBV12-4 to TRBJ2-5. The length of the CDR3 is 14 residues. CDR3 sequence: CASSLTISSMTQYF.

The CDR3 here is CASRTNSGITDTQYF. The rearrangement joins TRBV5-1 to TRBJ2-3; checking the TCRdb D call of TRBD2 is not possible without DNA. The CDR3 totals 15 residues. CDR1 is SGHRS and CDR2 is YFSETQ in the germline V gene.

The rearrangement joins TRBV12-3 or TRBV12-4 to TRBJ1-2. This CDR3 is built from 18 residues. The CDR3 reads CASSLVVSRRITNYGYTF.

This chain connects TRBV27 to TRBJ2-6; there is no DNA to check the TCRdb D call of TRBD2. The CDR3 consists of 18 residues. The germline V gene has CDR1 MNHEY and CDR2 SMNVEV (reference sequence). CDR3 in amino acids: CASKIGLKAVSGANVLTF.

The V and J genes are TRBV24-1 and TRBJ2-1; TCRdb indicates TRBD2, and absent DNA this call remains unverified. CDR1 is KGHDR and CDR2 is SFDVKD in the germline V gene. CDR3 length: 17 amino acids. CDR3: CATSEPGLAGGPLGQFF.

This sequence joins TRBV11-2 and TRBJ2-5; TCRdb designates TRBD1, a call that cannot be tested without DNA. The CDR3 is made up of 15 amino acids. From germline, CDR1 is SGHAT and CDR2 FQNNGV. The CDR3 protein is CASSLGPGGGETQYF.

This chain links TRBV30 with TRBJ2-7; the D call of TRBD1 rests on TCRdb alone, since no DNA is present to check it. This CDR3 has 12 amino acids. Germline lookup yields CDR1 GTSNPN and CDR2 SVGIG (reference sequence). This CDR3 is CAWSLTGPEQYF.

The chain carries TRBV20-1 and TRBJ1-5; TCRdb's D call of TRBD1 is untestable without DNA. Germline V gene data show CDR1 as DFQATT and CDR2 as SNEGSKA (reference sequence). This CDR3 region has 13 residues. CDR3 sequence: CSARVRGIQPQHF.